A single sample gave rise to the 31 T cell receptor beta chains below, sequenced in a study of Ad26.COV2.S vaccination and SARS-CoV-2 variants. The data were produced by immunoSEQ multiplex PCR, yet TCRdb's version contains in-frame clones alone and is incomplete. The repertoire holds more than 150,000 clones, roughly 89% seen once, with over 4.5% in the top ten. Sequenced material: peripheral blood, taken after recovery from COVID-19. The receptors here all came from a human donor who had recovered from COVID-19.

The chain combines TRBV7-9 with TRBJ1-4; D perhaps matches TRBD1 (5 bases). The CDR3 contains 17 residues. Trimming pared 2 bases from V and 7 bases from J, leaving 20 bases between. From germline, CDR1 is SEHNR and CDR2 FQNEAQ (reference sequence). This CDR3 is CASSLSRDPTRGEKLFF. The CDR3 nucleotides read TGTGCCAGCAGCTTAAGCCGGGACCCAACACGGGGTGAAAAACTGTTTTTT.

The V gene is TRBV10-3, the J gene TRBJ2-1, with D possibly being TRBD2 (5 bases). Trimming stripped 4 bases from V and 3 bases from J, with 7 bases between. The CDR3 totals 13 residues. Per germline, CDR1 ENHRY and CDR2 SYGVKD. CDR3 DNA sequence: TGTGCCATCAGTGTCGGGAACTACAATGAGCAGTTCTTC. It translates to CAISVGNYNEQFF.

This clone was seen only once. The chain uses TRBV27 and TRBJ1-1; weak D call: TRBD1 (5 bases). The germline gives CDR1 MNHEY, CDR2 SMNVEV (reference sequence). V dropped 7 bases and J dropped 1 base, with 16 bases sitting between them. The length of the CDR3 is 15 residues. The CDR3 DNA is TGTGCCAGCACCCCCCTGGGACGGAAGAACACTGAAGCTTTCTTT. It codes for CASTPLGRKNTEAFF.

The chain employs TRBV5-5 and TRBJ2-4, with TRBD1 matching 7 bases. The CDR3 covers 15 residues. V lost 4 bases to trimming and J lost 8 bases; unmatched junction nucleotides: 12. Germline CDR1 and CDR2: SGHKS and YYEKEE (reference sequence). This chain's CDR3 is CASSIRDSLMDIQYF. For the CDR3, the DNA is TGTGCCAGCAGCATCCGGGACAGCCTTATGGACATTCAGTACTTC.

The chain has TRBV10-3 and TRBJ1-4; TRBD1 might be the D (5 bases). With 6 bases removed from V and 8 bases from J, the gap between germline ends came to 16 bases. There are 14 residues in the CDR3. Germline V lookup: CDR1 ENHRY, CDR2 SYGVKD. The CDR3 DNA is TGTGCCATCAGAGGGTCCGGGGGTGGGGAAAAACTGTTTTTT. This sequence encodes CAIRGSGGGEKLFF.

The CDR3 nucleotides are TGTGCCAGCAGCTTAGACCCGGGTACAGATACGCAGTATTTT. It yields the protein CASSLDPGTDTQYF. The chain carries TRBV7-2 and TRBJ2-3; D is unclear. CDR1 SGHTA and CDR2 FQGNSA come from the germline V gene. V lost 1 base, J lost 3 bases, and 8 bases lay in between. The CDR3 loop spans 14 amino acids.

V and J are TRBV4-2 and TRBJ2-7; D possibly corresponds to TRBD1 (7 bases). Trimming cost V 1 base and J 1 base, with 11 bases left between them. Germline V gives CDR1 LGHNA, CDR2 YNFKEQ. The CDR3 is made up of 15 amino acids. The CDR3 DNA reads TGTGCCAGCAGCCAAGGCAGGGGGGCTTCCTACGAGCAGTACTTC. It yields the protein CASSQGRGASYEQYF.

The chain employs TRBV2 and TRBJ2-5; 9 nucleotides match TRBD1. V trimming: 6 bases; J trimming: 4 bases; junction bases outside the gene matches: 3. Germline CDR1 reads SNHLY; CDR2 reads FYNNEI. This CDR3 has 13 amino acids. The CDR3 DNA is TGTGCCAGCAGACCGGGACAGGGAGAGACCCAGTACTTC. Its protein is CASRPGQGETQYF.

This clone was counted a single time. The chain uses TRBV19 and TRBJ2-2; 10 nucleotides align to TRBD2. CDR3 size: 15 residues. Trimming cost V 2 bases and J 6 bases; bases outside gene matches: 3. The germline V gene encodes CDR1 LNHDA and CDR2 SQIVND (reference sequence). Written as DNA, the CDR3 is TGTGCCAGTAGTATAAGCGGGAGGGCCGCCGGGGAGCTGTTTTTT. Its translation: CASSISGRAAGELFF.

The J gene is TRBJ1-4, the V gene TRBV2; the D gene is possibly TRBD1 (5 bases). In germline, CDR1 is SNHLY, CDR2 FYNNEI. CDR3 length: 13 residues. Trimming took 7 bases from V and 7 from J, leaving 13 bases between them. CDR3 DNA sequence: TGTGCCAGCAAAGAGGGGCGAGGTGAAAAACTGTTTTTT. Its protein product is CASKEGRGEKLFF.

This chain uses TRBV6-5 with TRBJ2-7; 7 nucleotides agree with TRBD2. This CDR3 is built from 15 residues. Trimming at V came to 10 bases and at J to 1 base, leaving 13 bases not matched to a gene. Looked up from germline, CDR1 is MNHEY and CDR2 is SVGAGI. The CDR3 region is CATGGGGSLSYEQYF. CDR3 bases: TGTGCCACCGGTGGGGGGGGTTCATTATCCTACGAGCAGTACTTC.

V gene TRBV18 combines with J gene TRBJ1-4; perhaps TRBD1 as D (5 bases). Germline-derived CDR1 and CDR2 are KGHSH and LQKENI. V was pared by 2 bases and J by 8 bases, with 15 bases between. The CDR3 has 15 amino acids. As DNA, the CDR3 is TGTGCCAGCTCACCAAGACAGTCCTCTGACGAAAAACTGTTTTTT. Translating it yields CASSPRQSSDEKLFF.

The genes are TRBV5-1 and TRBJ2-7; 11 bases match TRBD2. The germline V gene encodes CDR1 SGHRS and CDR2 YFSETQ. Trimming took 4 bases from V and 2 from J; bases not matched to a gene: 8. This CDR3 spans 16 amino acids. The chain's CDR3 is CASSVAGTSGTYEQYF. CDR3 coding DNA: TGCGCCAGCAGCGTCGCCGGGACTAGCGGAACCTACGAGCAGTACTTC.

V and J are TRBV2 and TRBJ2-1; 14 bases map to TRBD2. The CDR3 covers 15 residues. CDR1 and CDR2 (germline): SNHLY, FYNNEI. Trimming removed 6 bases from V and 7 bases from J; junction bases left unmatched: 5. In nucleotides, the CDR3 is TGTGCCAGCAGCGCCGGGACTAGCGGGAGAAATGAGCAGTTCTTC. The encoded protein is CASSAGTSGRNEQFF.

This clone was detected only once. The chain combines TRBV14 with TRBJ1-1; no firm D call. V was trimmed by 4 bases and J by 4 bases, leaving 13 bases between them. In germline, CDR1 is SGHDN, CDR2 FVKESK. There are 14 residues in the CDR3. Written as DNA, the CDR3 is TGTGCCAGCAGCCCTCCAGGCATCGGCACTGAAGCTTTCTTT. It translates to CASSPPGIGTEAFF.

This clone was seen only once. This CDR3 reads CASSRKTEAFF. CDR3 coding DNA: TGTGCCAGCAGCCGTAAGACTGAAGCTTTCTTT. The chain is built from TRBV7-9 and TRBJ1-1; D remains unclear. CDR1 and CDR2 from the germline V gene are SEHNR and FQNEAQ (reference sequence). The CDR3 runs 11 residues. V dropped 5 bases and J dropped 5 bases, with 6 bases sitting between them.

The gene calls are TRBV27 and TRBJ1-1; no clear D gene. Germline values: CDR1 MNHEY, CDR2 SMNVEV (reference sequence). There are 14 residues in the CDR3. The V end lost 5 bases, the J end lost 1 base, and 11 bases lay between the germline ends. This CDR3 reads CASSPLRTNTEAFF. DNA for the CDR3: TGTGCCAGCAGTCCCCTCCGGACGAACACTGAAGCTTTCTTT.

This clone has just a few counts. The chain combines TRBV27 with TRBJ2-1; maybe TRBD1 (6 bases). The CDR3 is 13 amino acids. V lost 4 bases to trimming and J lost 5 bases, with 9 bases between them. Germline V gene data show CDR1 as MNHEY and CDR2 as SMNVEV (reference sequence). CDR3 sequence reads: CASSWGHNNEQFF. The CDR3 nucleotides read TGTGCCAGCAGTTGGGGACATAACAATGAGCAGTTCTTC.

The chain employs TRBV6-1 and TRBJ1-3; maybe TRBD1 (6 bases). Germline loops: CDR1 MNHNS, CDR2 SASEGT. V lost 3 bases, J lost 0 bases, and 12 bases lay in between. The length of the CDR3 is 16 residues. The chain's CDR3 is CASSEQDSYSGNTIYF. The CDR3 nucleotides are TGTGCCAGCAGTGAGCAGGACAGTTACTCTGGAAACACCATATATTTT.

CDR3: CASSQDRARTDTQYF. The CDR3 region has the DNA TGTGCCAGCAGCCAAGATAGGGCCCGAACAGATACGCAGTATTTT. J is TRBJ2-3 and V is TRBV4-2; no clear D. The V end lost 0 bases, the J end lost 3 bases, and 10 bases lay between the germline ends. The CDR3 is 15 amino acids. The germline V gene encodes CDR1 LGHNA and CDR2 YNFKEQ.

This chain connects TRBV6-5 to TRBJ2-3; D is uncertain. Germline V gives CDR1 MNHEY, CDR2 SVGAGI. Trimming took off 5 bases at V and 3 bases at J, with 9 bases between the two ends. The CDR3 length is 13 residues. This CDR3 reads CASSPPQTDTQYF. CDR3 nucleotide sequence: TGTGCCAGCAGTCCTCCCCAGACAGATACGCAGTATTTT.

This sequence joins TRBV28 and TRBJ1-6, with no clear D. Germline assignment: CDR1 MDHEN and CDR2 SYDVKM. CDR3 length: 16 amino acids. V gave up 3 bases and J gave up 0 bases, with 9 bases separating them. This CDR3 is CASSFSQSSYNSPLHF. The CDR3 region has the DNA TGTGCCAGCAGTTTCTCACAGAGCTCCTATAATTCACCCCTCCACTTT.

J is TRBJ1-1 and V is TRBV30, with D unresolved. Trimming removed 5 bases from V and 0 bases from J, with 10 bases in between. The CDR3 extends over 13 amino acids. CDR1 is GTSNPN, CDR2 SVGIG, per germline (reference sequence). In DNA form, the CDR3 reads TGTGCCTGGGTGAGGCAGTTGAACACTGAAGCTTTCTTT. Translation gives CAWVRQLNTEAFF.

The chain carries TRBV10-2 and TRBJ2-2, with D maybe TRBD2 (6 bases). Germline V gene lookup returns CDR1 WSHSY and CDR2 SAAADI. V was trimmed by 10 bases and J by 4 bases, leaving 19 bases between them. The CDR3 runs to 15 residues. This chain's CDR3 is CATLAWRVSTGELFF. DNA for the CDR3: TGCGCCACTCTGGCCTGGAGGGTGTCCACCGGGGAGCTGTTTTTT.

This clone was found once. The genes are TRBV21-1 and TRBJ1-4. TRBV21-1 is given as a pseudogene. The CDR3 length is 14 residues. In DNA, the CDR3 is TGTGCCAGCAGCAAAGCTCGAAGCAATGAAAAACTGTTTTTT. Translating it yields CASSKARSNEKLFF.

V and J are TRBV19 and TRBJ2-3, with 9 positions matching TRBD2. This CDR3 comprises 16 residues. CDR1 and CDR2 from the germline V gene are LNHDA and SQIVND (reference sequence). V lost 5 bases to trimming and J lost 1 base; unmatched junction nucleotides: 7. CDR3 amino acids: CASSQLSGSRTDTQYF. The DNA of the CDR3 is TGTGCCAGTAGTCAACTTAGCGGGAGCCGCACAGATACGCAGTATTTT.

The V gene is TRBV30, the J gene TRBJ2-7; D perhaps matches TRBD2 (6 bases). With 2 bases removed from V and 3 bases from J, the gap between germline ends came to 8 bases. The CDR3 extends over 12 amino acids. Germline lookup yields CDR1 GTSNPN and CDR2 SVGIG (reference sequence). The CDR3 sequence: CAWSMRGYEQYF. The DNA of the CDR3 is TGTGCCTGGAGTATGCGGGGCTACGAGCAGTACTTC.

The chain links TRBV23-1 to TRBJ2-2; the D gene is possibly TRBD2 (6 bases). TRBV23-1 belongs to the ORF category, with a function that is uncertain. V was trimmed by 7 bases and J by 1 base, leaving 10 bases between them. The CDR3 consists of 14 residues. For the CDR3, the DNA is TGCGCCAGCAACGGGAGCGGGAACACCGGGGAGCTGTTTTTT. Its protein is CASNGSGNTGELFF.

This rearrangement joins TRBV7-9 to TRBJ2-2, with TRBD2 matching over 7 bases. The CDR3 contains 16 residues. The germline gives CDR1 SEHNR, CDR2 FQNEAQ (reference sequence). Germline trimming cut 1 base from V and 2 bases from J; bases unmatched to any gene: 4. CDR3 amino acids: CASSLGLAANTGELFF. CDR3 DNA: TGTGCCAGCAGCTTAGGGCTAGCGGCCAACACCGGGGAGCTGTTTTTT.

The rearrangement uses TRBV28 and TRBJ2-1; D call uncertain. The CDR3 sequence is 11 residues long. V was clipped by 3 bases and J by 8 bases, with 5 bases between them. Germline CDR1 and CDR2: MDHEN and SYDVKM. This CDR3 is CASSFRDEQFF. The DNA of the CDR3 is TGTGCCAGCAGTTTCCGGGATGAGCAGTTCTTC.

This chain connects TRBV3-1 (or the pseudogene TRBV3-2) to TRBJ2-7; either TRBD1 or TRBD2 may supply D (5 bases each). Germline V CDR1 and CDR2: LGHDT, YNNKEL (reference sequence). The ends were cut back, 2 bases at V and 5 bases at J, with 13 bases in the middle. CDR3 length: 14 residues. The CDR3 region is CASSQPGTLNEQYF. CDR3 DNA: TGTGCCAGCAGCCAACCCGGGACCCTTAACGAGCAGTACTTC.